A single sample is the source of the 16 T cell receptor beta chains below, sequenced in a study of blood T cell repertoires in COVID-19. TCRdb's copy holds only in-frame clones and misses some; the assay was immunoSEQ multiplex PCR. The sample lists tens of thousands of clones; roughly 80% were seen once. Sequencing was carried out using peripheral blood. Receptors were obtained from a man at least 80 years old with acute or convalescent COVID-19.

The chain uses TRBV2 and TRBJ2-3, with 12 bases fitting TRBD1. The CDR3 has 15 residues. The V gene's germline CDR1 is SNHLY and CDR2 FYNNEI. Trimming cost V 6 bases and J 4 bases; bases outside gene matches: 5. The CDR3 region is CASRTGTGGPDTQYF. The CDR3, as DNA: TGTGCCAGCAGGACCGGGACAGGGGGCCCAGATACGCAGTATTTT.

The chain couples TRBV6-2 or TRBV6-3 to TRBJ1-6; D is uncertain. CDR1 MNHEY and CDR2 SVGEGT come from the germline V gene. The CDR3 sequence is 15 residues long. Trimming pared 0 bases from V and 13 bases from J, leaving 16 bases between. The CDR3 DNA is TGTGCCAGCAGTTACTCGACCTTGAGGGTACCTCCCCTCCACTTT. Protein product: CASSYSTLRVPPLHF.

This clone was found a few times. The V gene is TRBV27, the J gene TRBJ1-6, with D maybe TRBD1 (6 bases). This CDR3 region has 15 residues. From germline, CDR1 is MNHEY and CDR2 SMNVEV (reference sequence). V was shortened by 6 bases and J by 7 bases, with 16 bases between the two germline ends. CDR3 in amino acids: CASSPPGAPNSPLHF. CDR3 in DNA: TGTGCCAGCAGCCCCCCAGGGGCCCCGAATTCACCCCTCCACTTT.

This clone was seen only a few times. CDR3 in DNA: TGCGCCAGCAGCTTGGACACCATCAGGAATAATTCACCCCTCCACTTT. It translates to CASSLDTIRNNSPLHF. The rearrangement joins TRBV5-1 to TRBJ1-6; D not certain. Germline V gene sequence: CDR1 SGHRS, CDR2 YFSETQ. Trimming cost V 0 bases and J 5 bases, with 12 bases left between them. The CDR3 runs 16 residues.

This chain uses TRBV24-1 with TRBJ2-2; a weak D match, TRBD1 (5 bases). Trimming stripped 2 bases from V and 3 bases from J, with 12 bases between. Germline values: CDR1 KGHDR, CDR2 SFDVKD. CDR3 length equals 16 residues. CDR3 protein: CATSDSTASDTGELFF. The CDR3 bases are TGTGCCACCAGTGATTCGACAGCCTCCGACACCGGGGAGCTGTTTTTT.

This clone appeared once. The chain is built from TRBV5-1 and TRBJ1-2, with 10 bases identical to TRBD1. V was pared by 3 bases and J by 6 bases, with 2 bases of the junction left unmatched. This CDR3 spans 13 amino acids. The V gene's germline CDR1 is SGHRS and CDR2 YFSETQ. This chain's CDR3 is CASSWTGGDGYTF. DNA of the CDR3: TGCGCCAGCAGCTGGACAGGGGGTGATGGCTACACCTTC.

This clone has a handful of counts. This chain joins TRBV2 and TRBJ1-2; D ambiguous. The CDR3 is 15 amino acids. V gave up 1 base and J gave up 4 bases, with 13 bases separating them. Germline V gene data show CDR1 as SNHLY and CDR2 as FYNNEI. The CDR3 bases are TGTGCCAGCAGTGAAGGCCGGAGGAGCCCCTATGGCTACACCTTC. Protein product: CASSEGRRSPYGYTF.

The V call is TRBV10-3, the J call TRBJ1-1, with D uncertain. Per the germline V gene, CDR1 is ENHRY and CDR2 is SYGVKD. The CDR3 extends over 13 amino acids. V was pared by 5 bases and J by 1 base, with 8 bases between. The CDR3 spells CAISSIENTEAFF. CDR3 nucleotide sequence: TGTGCCATCAGTTCTATAGAGAACACTGAAGCTTTCTTT.

The V and J genes are TRBV21-1 and TRBJ1-2. TRBV21-1 is a documented pseudogene. This CDR3 contains 15 residues. The CDR3 protein is CASSRSPGAHYGYTF. CDR3 nucleotide sequence: TGTGCCAGCAGCAGATCGCCGGGAGCACACTATGGCTACACCTTC.

The J gene is TRBJ1-2, the V gene TRBV19; perhaps TRBD1 as D (6 bases). The CDR3 length is 14 residues. CDR1 is LNHDA and CDR2 is SQIVND in the germline V gene (reference sequence). V lost 3 bases and J 4 bases, leaving 12 bases between the germline ends. The CDR3 nucleotides read TGTGCCAGTAGTATGACAGGTTCTTTCTATGGCTACACCTTC. It specifies CASSMTGSFYGYTF.

This clone was seen only once. V and J are TRBV5-4 and TRBJ2-1; 10 nucleotides match TRBD1. CDR1 is SGHNT and CDR2 is YYREEE in the germline V gene (reference sequence). V lost 1 base, J lost 2 bases, and 3 bases stayed unmatched. CDR3 length equals 16 residues. The CDR3 protein is CASSLRDRGTYNEQFF. The CDR3 bases are TGTGCCAGCAGCTTGCGGGACAGGGGCACCTACAATGAGCAGTTCTTC.

The chain couples TRBV5-8 to TRBJ2-1, with D unclear. Deletions cut 4 bases from V and 0 bases from J, with 11 bases between. CDR3 length: 15 amino acids. Germline-derived CDR1 and CDR2 are SGHTS and YDEGEE. The CDR3 spells CASSLISPSYNEQFF. Written as DNA, the CDR3 is TGTGCCAGCAGCCTCATCAGTCCCTCCTACAATGAGCAGTTCTTC.

This sequence joins TRBV2 and TRBJ2-1, with D perhaps TRBD2 (7 bases). The CDR3 sequence is 13 residues long. In germline, CDR1 is SNHLY, CDR2 FYNNEI. V dropped 8 bases and J dropped 9 bases, with 17 bases sitting between them. The CDR3 is CASGRGGHPEQFF. DNA for the CDR3: TGTGCCAGCGGGAGGGGGGGCCACCCTGAGCAGTTCTTC.

V and J are TRBV18 and TRBJ1-4; 7 bases fit TRBD1. Germline V gene lookup returns CDR1 KGHSH and CDR2 LQKENI. J was trimmed by 5 bases and V by 3 bases; bases with no gene match: 6. CDR3 length: 15 residues. For the CDR3, the DNA is TGTGCCAGCTCACCTTTGGGACAGCGGAATGAAAAACTGTTTTTT. This codes for CASSPLGQRNEKLFF.

The rearrangement joins TRBV10-3 to TRBJ2-3; tentatively, D is TRBD2 (6 bases). With 0 bases removed from V and 4 bases from J, the gap between germline ends came to 11 bases. The CDR3 contains 15 residues. CDR1 and CDR2 (germline): ENHRY, SYGVKD. In DNA form, the CDR3 reads TGTGCCATCAGTGAGTCAACGACTAGTCCAGATACGCAGTATTTT. Amino acids: CAISESTTSPDTQYF.

The chain carries TRBV29-1 and TRBJ2-3, with 9 bases lining up with TRBD2. This CDR3 is built from 16 residues. Per the germline V gene, CDR1 is SQVTM and CDR2 is ANQGSEA. V trimming: 4 bases; J trimming: 2 bases; junction bases outside the gene matches: 10. CDR3 sequence: CSVGRGGFRNTDTQYF. As DNA, the CDR3 is TGCAGCGTTGGGCGGGGGGGCTTTAGGAACACAGATACGCAGTATTTT.